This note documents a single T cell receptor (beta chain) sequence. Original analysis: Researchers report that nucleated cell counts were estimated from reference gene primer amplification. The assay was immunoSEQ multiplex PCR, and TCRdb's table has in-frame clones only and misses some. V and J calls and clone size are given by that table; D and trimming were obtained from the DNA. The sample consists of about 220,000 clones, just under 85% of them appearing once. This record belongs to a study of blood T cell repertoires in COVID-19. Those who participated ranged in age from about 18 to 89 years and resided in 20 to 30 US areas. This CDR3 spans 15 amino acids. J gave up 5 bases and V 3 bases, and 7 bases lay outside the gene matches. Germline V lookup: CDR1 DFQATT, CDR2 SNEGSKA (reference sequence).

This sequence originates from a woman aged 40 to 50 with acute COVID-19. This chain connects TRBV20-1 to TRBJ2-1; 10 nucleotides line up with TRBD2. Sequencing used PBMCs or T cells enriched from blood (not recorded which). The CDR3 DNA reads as TGCAGTGCTAGTGATGTACTAGCGGGAAACAATGAGCAGTTCTTC. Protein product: CSASDVLAGNNEQFF.